This T cell receptor (beta chain) was sequenced in a study of graft-versus-host responses after intestinal transplantation. The overall study: Each patient got anti-thymocyte globulin induction, then tacrolimus and steroids for roughly 3 years. Study conclusions and caveats: GvH clones detected in recipient marrow included some appearing first in ileum or blood. Within allografts, high graft-versus-host to host-versus-graft clonal ratios were seen among patients with graft-donor T cell macrochimerism.

The repertoire was sequenced with immunoSEQ multiplex PCR; TCRdb's copy has only in-frame clones and lacks some. This table has around 84,000 clones, roughly four fifths appearing once. Germline values: CDR1 SGHDT, CDR2 YYEEEE. The V gene lost 4 bases and the J gene lost 3 bases, with 14 bases spanning the gap. The CDR3 covers 14 residues. Concerning this clone itself: Its antigen is as yet unknown.

This sequence originates from a human donor who received an intestinal transplant. The V gene is TRBV5-6, the J gene TRBJ2-7, with unresolved D. The source was unstimulated CD8+ T cells sorted from spleen or lymph node cells, collected before intestinal transplant. DNA for the CDR3: TGTGCCAGCAGCCCTCCGGGTAGGCGCTACGAGCAGTACTTC. It yields the protein CASSPPGRRYEQYF.